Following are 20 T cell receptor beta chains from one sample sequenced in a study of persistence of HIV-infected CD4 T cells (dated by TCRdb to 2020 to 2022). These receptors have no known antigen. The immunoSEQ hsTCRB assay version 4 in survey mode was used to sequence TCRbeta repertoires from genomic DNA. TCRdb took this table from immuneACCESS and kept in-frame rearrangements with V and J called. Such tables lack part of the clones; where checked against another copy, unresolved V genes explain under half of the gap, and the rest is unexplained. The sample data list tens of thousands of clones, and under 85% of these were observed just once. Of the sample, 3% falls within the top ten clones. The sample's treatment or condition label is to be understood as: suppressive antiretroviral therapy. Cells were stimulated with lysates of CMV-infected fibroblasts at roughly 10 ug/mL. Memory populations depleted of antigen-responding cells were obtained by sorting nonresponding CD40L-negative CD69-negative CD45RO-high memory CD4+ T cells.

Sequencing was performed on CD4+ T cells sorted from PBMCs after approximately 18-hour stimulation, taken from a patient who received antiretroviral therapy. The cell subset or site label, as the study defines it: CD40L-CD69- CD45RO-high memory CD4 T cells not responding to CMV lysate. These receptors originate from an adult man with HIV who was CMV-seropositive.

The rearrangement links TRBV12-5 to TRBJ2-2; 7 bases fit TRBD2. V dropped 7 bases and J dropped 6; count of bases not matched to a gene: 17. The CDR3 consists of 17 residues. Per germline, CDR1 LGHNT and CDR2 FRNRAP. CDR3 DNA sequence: TGTGCTAGTGCCCAATATTGGGGGGGTGAGGATGCCGGGGAGCTGTTTTTT. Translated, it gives CASAQYWGGEDAGELFF.

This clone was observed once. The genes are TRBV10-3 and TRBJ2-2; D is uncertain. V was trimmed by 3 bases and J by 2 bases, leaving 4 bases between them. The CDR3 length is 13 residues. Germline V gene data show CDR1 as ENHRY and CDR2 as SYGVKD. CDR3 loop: CAISDGNTGELFF. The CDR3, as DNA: TGTGCCATCAGTGATGGAAACACCGGGGAGCTGTTTTTT.

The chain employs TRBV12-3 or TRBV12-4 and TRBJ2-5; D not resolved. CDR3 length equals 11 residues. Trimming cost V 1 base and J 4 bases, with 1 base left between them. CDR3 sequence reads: CASSLVETQYF. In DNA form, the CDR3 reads TGTGCCAGCAGTTTAGTAGAGACCCAGTACTTC.

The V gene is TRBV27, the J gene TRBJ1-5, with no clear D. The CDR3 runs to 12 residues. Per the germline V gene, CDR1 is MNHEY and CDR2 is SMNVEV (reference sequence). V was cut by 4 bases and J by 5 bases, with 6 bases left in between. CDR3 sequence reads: CASSSGYQPQHF. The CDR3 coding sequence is TGTGCCAGCAGTTCTGGGTATCAGCCCCAGCATTTT.

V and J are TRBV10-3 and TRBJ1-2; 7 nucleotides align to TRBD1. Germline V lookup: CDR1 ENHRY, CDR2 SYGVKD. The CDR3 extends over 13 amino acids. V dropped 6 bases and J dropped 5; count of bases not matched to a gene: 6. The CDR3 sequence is CAISTGQRYGYTF. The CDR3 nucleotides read TGTGCCATCAGCACGGGACAGCGTTATGGCTACACCTTC.

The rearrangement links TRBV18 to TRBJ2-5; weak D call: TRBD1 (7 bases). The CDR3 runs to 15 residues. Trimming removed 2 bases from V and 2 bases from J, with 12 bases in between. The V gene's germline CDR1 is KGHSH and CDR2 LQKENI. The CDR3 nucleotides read TGTGCCAGCTCACCAGGGTCAGGGGGGCAAGAGACCCAGTACTTC. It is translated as CASSPGSGGQETQYF.

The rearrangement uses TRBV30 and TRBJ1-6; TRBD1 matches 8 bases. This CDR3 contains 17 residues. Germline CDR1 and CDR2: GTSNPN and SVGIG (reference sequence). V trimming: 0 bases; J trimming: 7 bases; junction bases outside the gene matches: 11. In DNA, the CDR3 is TGTGCCTGGAGTGTAATGACAGGGGTAGTAGGGAATTCACCCCTCCACTTT. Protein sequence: CAWSVMTGVVGNSPLHF.

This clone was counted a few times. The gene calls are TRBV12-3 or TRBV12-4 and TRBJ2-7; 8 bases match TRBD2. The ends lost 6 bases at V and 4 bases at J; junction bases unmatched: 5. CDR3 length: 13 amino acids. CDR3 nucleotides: TGTGCCAGCAGCTCGGGGGGGCCTTACGAGCAGTACTTC. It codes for CASSSGGPYEQYF.

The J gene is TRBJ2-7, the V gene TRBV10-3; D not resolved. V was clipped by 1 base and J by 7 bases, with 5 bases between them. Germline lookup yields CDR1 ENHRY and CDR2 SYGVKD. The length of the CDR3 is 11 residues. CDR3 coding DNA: TGTGCCATCAGTGAGTGGAATGAGCAGTACTTC. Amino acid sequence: CAISEWNEQYF.

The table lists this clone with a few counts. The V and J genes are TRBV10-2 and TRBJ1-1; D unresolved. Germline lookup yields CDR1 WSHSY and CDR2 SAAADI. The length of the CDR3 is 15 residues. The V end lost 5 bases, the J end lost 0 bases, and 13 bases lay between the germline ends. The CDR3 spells CASSPREGMNTEAFF. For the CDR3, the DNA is TGCGCCAGCAGTCCCCGCGAAGGGATGAACACTGAAGCTTTCTTT.

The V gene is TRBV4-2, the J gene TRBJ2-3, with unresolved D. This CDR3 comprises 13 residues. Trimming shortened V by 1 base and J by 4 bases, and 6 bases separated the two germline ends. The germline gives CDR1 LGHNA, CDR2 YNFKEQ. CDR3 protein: CASSQGSPDTQYF. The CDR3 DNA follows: TGTGCCAGCAGCCAAGGGTCGCCAGATACGCAGTATTTT.

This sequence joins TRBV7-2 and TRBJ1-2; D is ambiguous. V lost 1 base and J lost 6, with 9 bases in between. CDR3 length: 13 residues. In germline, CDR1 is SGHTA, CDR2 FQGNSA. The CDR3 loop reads CASSLGRRNGYTF. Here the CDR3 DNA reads TGTGCCAGCAGCTTAGGACGGCGAAATGGCTACACCTTC. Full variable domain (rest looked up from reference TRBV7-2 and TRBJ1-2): GAGVSQSPSNKVTEKGKDVELRCDPISGHTALYWYRQSLGQGLEFLIYFQGNSAPDKSGLPSDRFSAERTGGSVSTLTIQRTQQEDSAVYLCASSLGRRNGYTFGSGTRLTVV.

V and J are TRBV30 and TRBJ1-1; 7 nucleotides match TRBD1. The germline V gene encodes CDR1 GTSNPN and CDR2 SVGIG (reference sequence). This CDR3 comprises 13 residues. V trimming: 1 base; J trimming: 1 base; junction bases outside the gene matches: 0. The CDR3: CAWSGDRNTEAFF. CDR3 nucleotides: TGTGCCTGGAGTGGGGACAGGAACACTGAAGCTTTCTTT.

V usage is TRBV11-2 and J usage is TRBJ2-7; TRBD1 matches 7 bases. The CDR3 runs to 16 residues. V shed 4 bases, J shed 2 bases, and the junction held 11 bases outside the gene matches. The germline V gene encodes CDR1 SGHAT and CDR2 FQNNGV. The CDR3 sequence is CASSSPTGKIAYEQYF. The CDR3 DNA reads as TGTGCCAGCAGCTCCCCGACAGGGAAGATCGCCTACGAGCAGTACTTC.

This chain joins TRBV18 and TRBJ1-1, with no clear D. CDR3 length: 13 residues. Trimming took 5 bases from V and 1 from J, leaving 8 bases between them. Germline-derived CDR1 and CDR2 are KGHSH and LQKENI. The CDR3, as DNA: TGTGCCAGCTCATCGACCGAGAACACTGAAGCTTTCTTT. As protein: CASSSTENTEAFF.

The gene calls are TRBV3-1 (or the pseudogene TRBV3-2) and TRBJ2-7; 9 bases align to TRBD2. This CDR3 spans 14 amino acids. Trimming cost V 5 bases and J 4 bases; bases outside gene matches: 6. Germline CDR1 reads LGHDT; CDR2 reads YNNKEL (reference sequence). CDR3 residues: CASSDSGRGYEQYF. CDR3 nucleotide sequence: TGTGCCAGCAGCGATAGCGGGAGAGGTTACGAGCAGTACTTC.

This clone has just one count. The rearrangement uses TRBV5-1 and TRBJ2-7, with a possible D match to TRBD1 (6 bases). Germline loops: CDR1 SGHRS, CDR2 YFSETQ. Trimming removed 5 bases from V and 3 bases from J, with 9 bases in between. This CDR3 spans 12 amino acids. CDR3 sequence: CASRGQHYEQYF. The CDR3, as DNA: TGCGCCAGCAGAGGACAGCACTACGAGCAGTACTTC.

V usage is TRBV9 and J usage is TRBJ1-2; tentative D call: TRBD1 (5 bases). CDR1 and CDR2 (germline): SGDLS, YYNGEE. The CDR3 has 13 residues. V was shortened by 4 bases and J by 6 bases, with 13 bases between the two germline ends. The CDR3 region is CASSPPGGNGYTF. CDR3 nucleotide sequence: TGTGCCAGCAGCCCCCCGGGGGGGAATGGCTACACCTTC.

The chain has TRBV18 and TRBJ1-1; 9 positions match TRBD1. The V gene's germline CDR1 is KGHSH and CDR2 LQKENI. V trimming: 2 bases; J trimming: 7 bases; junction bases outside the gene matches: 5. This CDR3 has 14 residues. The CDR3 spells CASSPDRGKDEAFF. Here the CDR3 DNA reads TGTGCCAGCTCACCAGACAGGGGGAAGGATGAAGCTTTCTTT.

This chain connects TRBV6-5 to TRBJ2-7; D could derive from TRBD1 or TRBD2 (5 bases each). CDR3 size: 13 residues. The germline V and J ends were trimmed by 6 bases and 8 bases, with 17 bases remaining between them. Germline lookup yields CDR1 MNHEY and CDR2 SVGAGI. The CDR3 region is CASSPPGSTKQYF. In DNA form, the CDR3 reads TGTGCCAGCAGCCCCCCAGGGTCGACTAAGCAGTACTTC.